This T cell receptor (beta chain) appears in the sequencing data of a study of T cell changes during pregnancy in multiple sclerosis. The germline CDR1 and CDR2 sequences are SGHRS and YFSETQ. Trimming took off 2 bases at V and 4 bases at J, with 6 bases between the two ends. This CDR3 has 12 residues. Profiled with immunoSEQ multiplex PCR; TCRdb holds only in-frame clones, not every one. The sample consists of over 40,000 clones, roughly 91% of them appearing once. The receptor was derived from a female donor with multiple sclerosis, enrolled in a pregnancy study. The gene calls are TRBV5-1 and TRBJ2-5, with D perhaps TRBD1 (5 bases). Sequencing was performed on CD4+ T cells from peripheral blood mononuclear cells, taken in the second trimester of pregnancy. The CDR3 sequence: CASSLRGETQYF. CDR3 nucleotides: TGCGCCAGCAGCTTAAGGGGAGAGACCCAGTACTTC.